Presented here are 22 T cell receptor beta chains from one specimen sequenced in a study of blood T cell repertoires in COVID-19. Some clones are missing from TCRdb's copy, which holds only in-frame ones; the method was immunoSEQ multiplex PCR. The sample lists 300,000 or so clones, 75% to 90% seen once, with roughly 1.6% in the top ten. Sequenced sample: peripheral blood. The receptor set was obtained from a woman aged 40 to 50 who had recovered from COVID-19.

The genes are TRBV6-2 or TRBV6-3 and TRBJ2-3; 7 nucleotides agree with TRBD1. Germline V gives CDR1 MNHEY, CDR2 SVGEGT. CDR3 length: 16 amino acids. Germline trimming cut 5 bases from V and 1 base from J; bases unmatched to any gene: 9. CDR3 loop: CASSQTGSPGTDTQYF. In DNA form, the CDR3 reads TGTGCCAGCAGTCAGACAGGGTCTCCTGGCACAGATACGCAGTATTTT.

This chain joins TRBV6-2 or TRBV6-3 and TRBJ2-2; D not resolved. The CDR3 is 14 residues long. The V and J ends lost 5 bases and 4 bases respectively, with 11 bases between them. Germline lookup yields CDR1 MNHEY and CDR2 SVGEGT. CDR3 DNA sequence: TGTGCCAGCAGTCTGGGCAAGACCACCGGGGAGCTGTTTTTT. Amino acids: CASSLGKTTGELFF.

Here the CDR3 reads CASSTPTGGGYNEQFF. As DNA, the CDR3 is TGTGCCAGCAGCACTCCAACAGGGGGGGGTTACAATGAGCAGTTCTTC. The V gene is TRBV6-6, the J gene TRBJ2-1, with a possible D match to TRBD1 (8 bases). Germline CDR1 MNHNY, CDR2 SVGAGI (reference sequence). The CDR3 has 16 amino acids. V shed 6 bases and J shed 4 bases, with 19 bases lying between them.

This clone has a single count. V and J are TRBV7-2 and TRBJ2-3, with TRBD1 matching 7 bases. Trimming cost V 4 bases and J 4 bases; bases outside gene matches: 8. The CDR3 is 15 amino acids. Germline values: CDR1 SGHTA, CDR2 FQGNSA. This CDR3 reads CASSSSTGTPDTQYF. The CDR3 DNA reads as TGTGCCAGCAGCTCCTCGACAGGGACGCCAGATACGCAGTATTTT. Drawing the rest from reference TRBV7-2 and TRBJ2-3, the complete variable domain is GAGVSQSPSNKVTEKGKDVELRCDPISGHTALYWYRQSLGQGLEFLIYFQGNSAPDKSGLPSDRFSAERTGGSVSTLTIQRTQQEDSAVYLCASSSSTGTPDTQYFGPGTRLTVL.

This rearrangement joins TRBV5-1 to TRBJ2-2; D gene unclear. This CDR3 is 12 amino acids long. Trimming took off 4 bases at V and 6 bases at J, with 7 bases between the two ends. Germline V lookup: CDR1 SGHRS, CDR2 YFSETQ. CDR3 nucleotide sequence: TGCGCCAGCAGCCCCCCCTCCGGGGAGCTGTTTTTT. Its translation: CASSPPSGELFF.

The J gene is TRBJ2-2, the V gene TRBV6-4; maybe TRBD2 (6 bases). The germline V gene has CDR1 MRHNA and CDR2 SNTAGT. The CDR3 length is 16 residues. V was cut by 0 bases and J by 4 bases, with 12 bases left in between. CDR3 bases: TGTGCCAGCAGTGACTCTAGCGGAAGCCTCACCGGGGAGCTGTTTTTT. Its protein is CASSDSSGSLTGELFF.

The rearrangement links TRBV15 to TRBJ1-5; TRBD1 agrees at 7 bases. There are 13 residues in the CDR3. With V trimmed by 2 bases and J by 6 bases, 1 base remained unmatched. Germline lookup yields CDR1 LNHNV and CDR2 YYDKDF (reference sequence). Here the CDR3 reads CATSRPGGQPQHF. The CDR3, as DNA: TGTGCCACCAGCAGACCAGGGGGTCAGCCCCAGCATTTT.

The gene calls are TRBV2 and TRBJ2-1; D gene uncertain. Germline V lookup: CDR1 SNHLY, CDR2 FYNNEI. This CDR3 has 16 residues. The V end was cut by 1 base, the J end by 0 bases, with 10 bases between. The CDR3 sequence: CASSEGAVSSYNEQFF. As DNA, the CDR3 is TGTGCCAGCAGTGAAGGGGCAGTGAGCTCCTACAATGAGCAGTTCTTC. Full variable domain (rest looked up from reference TRBV2 and TRBJ2-1): EPEVTQTPSHQVTQMGQEVILRCVPISNHLYFYWYRQILGQKVEFLVSFYNNEISEKSEIFDDQFSVERPDGSNFTLKIRSTKLEDSAMYFCASSEGAVSSYNEQFFGPGTRLTVL.

This chain uses TRBV5-1 with TRBJ2-1; the match to TRBD1 covers 7 bases. The CDR3 has 17 amino acids. Germline V CDR1 and CDR2: SGHRS, YFSETQ. J was trimmed by 4 bases and V by 0 bases; bases with no gene match: 10. CDR3 sequence reads: CASSLAPQGKTYNEQFF. CDR3 in DNA: TGCGCCAGCAGCTTGGCCCCACAGGGGAAGACTTACAATGAGCAGTTCTTC.

This clone occurred once. CDR3 sequence: CASSSGQGAINYGYTF. CDR3 sequence (DNA): TGTGCCAGCAGCTCGGGACAGGGGGCGATAAACTATGGCTACACCTTC. The rearrangement joins TRBV6-2 or TRBV6-3 to TRBJ1-2; TRBD1 matches 12 bases. V was clipped by 6 bases and J by 2 bases; unmatched bases: 7. The CDR3 runs 16 residues. Germline V CDR1 and CDR2: MNHEY, SVGEGT.

This chain uses TRBV5-4 with TRBJ1-1; D perhaps matches TRBD1 (6 bases). The ends were cut back, 0 bases at V and 5 bases at J, with 14 bases in the middle. The CDR3 spans 15 residues. Germline V gene data show CDR1 as SGHNT and CDR2 as YYREEE (reference sequence). The CDR3 protein is CASSLGYRDGTEAFF. CDR3 DNA sequence: TGTGCCAGCAGCTTGGGATACAGGGATGGTACTGAAGCTTTCTTT.

In its sample, this clone was seen a few times. V gene TRBV7-6 combines with J gene TRBJ2-5, with 10 positions matching TRBD2. CDR1 SGHVS and CDR2 FNYEAQ come from the germline V gene. After removal of 2 bases from V and 6 bases from J, the junction contained 6 bases not matched to a gene. The CDR3 totals 15 residues. CDR3 amino acids: CASSLKSGGEQTQYF. CDR3 nucleotides: TGTGCCAGCAGCTTAAAGAGCGGGGGGGAGCAGACCCAGTACTTC.

The J gene is TRBJ1-1, the V gene TRBV29-1, with 7 bases lining up with TRBD1. Trimming cost V 7 bases and J 4 bases; bases outside gene matches: 9. Germline lookup yields CDR1 SQVTM and CDR2 ANQGSEA. CDR3 size: 13 residues. CDR3 protein: CSAHRGRGTEAFF. CDR3 DNA sequence: TGCAGCGCCCACAGGGGCCGGGGCACTGAAGCTTTCTTT.

The table lists this clone with a few counts. The chain uses TRBV7-8 and TRBJ1-6; the D is unclear. This CDR3 contains 18 residues. V gave up 0 bases and J gave up 0 bases, with 12 bases separating them. Germline V gives CDR1 SGHVS, CDR2 FQNEAQ. The CDR3 reads CASSLAPVRSSYNSPLHF. CDR3 coding DNA: TGTGCCAGCAGCTTAGCGCCAGTCCGGAGCTCCTATAATTCACCCCTCCACTTT.

The chain couples TRBV3-1 (or the pseudogene TRBV3-2) to TRBJ2-3, with TRBD2 as a possible D gene (5 bases). The CDR3 runs to 14 residues. The germline V gene has CDR1 LGHDT and CDR2 YNNKEL (reference sequence). Trimming stripped 3 bases from V and 4 bases from J, with 11 bases between. CDR3 in amino acids: CASSQFGVSDTQYF. The CDR3 DNA sequence: TGTGCCAGCAGCCAGTTCGGGGTCTCAGATACGCAGTATTTT.

This clone was seen only a few times. J is TRBJ1-1 and V is TRBV11-1; 10 bases are shared with TRBD1. Germline-derived CDR1 and CDR2 are SGHAT and FQDESV (reference sequence). The junction had 2 bases not matched to a gene; V was cut back by 4 bases and J by 0 bases. The CDR3 length is 15 residues. The CDR3 bases are TGTGCCAGCAGCTCCGGACAGGGGGTGAACACTGAAGCTTTCTTT. Encoded protein: CASSSGQGVNTEAFF.

This rearrangement joins TRBV9 to TRBJ1-1, with D possibly being TRBD1 (6 bases). The CDR3 runs to 15 residues. V was cut by 5 bases and J by 7 bases, with 21 bases left in between. Germline V gene lookup returns CDR1 SGDLS and CDR2 YYNGEE. CDR3 sequence reads: CASRAGESRAYEAFF. The CDR3, as DNA: TGTGCCAGCAGGGCAGGGGAATCCCGAGCCTATGAAGCTTTCTTT. Drawing the rest from reference TRBV9 and TRBJ1-1, the complete variable domain is DSGVTQTPKHLITATGQRVTLRCSPRSGDLSVYWYQQSLDQGLQFLIQYYNGEERAKGNILERFSAQQFPDLHSELNLSSLELGDSALYFCASRAGESRAYEAFFGQGTRLTVV.

In regard to this clone: Within the sample, other DNA sequences also encode this same CDR3. This chain uses TRBV18 with TRBJ1-1, with D uncertain. V was clipped by 0 bases and J by 5 bases, with 7 bases between them. The CDR3 sequence is 13 residues long. Germline-derived CDR1 and CDR2 are KGHSH and LQKENI. The CDR3 DNA follows: TGTGCCAGCTCACCACCGGGGAGTACTGAAGCTTTCTTT. Its protein is CASSPPGSTEAFF.

The chain links TRBV10-3 to TRBJ1-1, with a possible D match to TRBD1 (6 bases). This CDR3 contains 16 residues. V shed 2 bases and J shed 5 bases, with 18 bases lying between them. Germline CDR1 ENHRY, CDR2 SYGVKD. The CDR3 nucleotides are TGTGCCATCAGTGAGCAGCTGCAGGCCACAGGGACTGAAGCTTTCTTT. Protein: CAISEQLQATGTEAFF.

This chain links TRBV27 with TRBJ2-5, with TRBD1 as a possible D gene (5 bases). The V end lost 3 bases, the J end lost 0 bases, and 11 bases lay between the germline ends. Looked up from germline, CDR1 is MNHEY and CDR2 is SMNVEV (reference sequence). This CDR3 has 15 residues. The CDR3 here is CASSFSGPHQETQYF. For the CDR3, the DNA is TGTGCCAGCAGTTTCTCAGGGCCCCACCAAGAGACCCAGTACTTC.

This sequence joins TRBV7-9 and TRBJ1-3, with D possibly being TRBD1 (6 bases). This CDR3 comprises 16 residues. Trimming cost V 5 bases and J 4 bases, with 18 bases left between them. Germline assignment: CDR1 SEHNR and CDR2 FQNEAQ (reference sequence). CDR3 bases: TGTGCCAGCAGCCGGGCGGGGGGCAATTCCGGAAACACCATATATTTT. It is translated as CASSRAGGNSGNTIYF.

The chain recombines TRBV7-2 with TRBJ2-3; 10 nucleotides align to TRBD2. Germline V lookup: CDR1 SGHTA, CDR2 FQGNSA. The CDR3 runs to 15 residues. Trimming cost V 5 bases and J 10 bases; bases outside gene matches: 12. The CDR3 loop reads CASSQVVAGGGSQYF. Written as DNA, the CDR3 is TGTGCCAGCAGCCAGGTCGTAGCGGGGGGTGGGTCGCAGTATTTT.